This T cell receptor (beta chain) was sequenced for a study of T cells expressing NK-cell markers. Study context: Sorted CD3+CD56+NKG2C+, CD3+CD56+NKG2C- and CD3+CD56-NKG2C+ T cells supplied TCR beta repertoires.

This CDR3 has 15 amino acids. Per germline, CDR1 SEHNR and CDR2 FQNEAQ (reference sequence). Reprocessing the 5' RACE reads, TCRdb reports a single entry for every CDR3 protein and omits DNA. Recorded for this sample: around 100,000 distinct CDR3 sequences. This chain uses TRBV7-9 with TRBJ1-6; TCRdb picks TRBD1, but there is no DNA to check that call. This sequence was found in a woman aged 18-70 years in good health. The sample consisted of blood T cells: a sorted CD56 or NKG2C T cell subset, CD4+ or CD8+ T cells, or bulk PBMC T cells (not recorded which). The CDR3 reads CASSPGGQGYSPLHF.